These 8 T cell receptor beta chains originate from one sample sequenced in a study of T cells in Graves' hyperthyroidism and ophthalmopathy. TCR beta CDR3 sequences were amplified from RNA transcripts. In the first-round RT-PCR of the TCR CDR3, the HTBI primer set was used. TCRdb re-called the multiplex PCR reads through MiXCR, storing one row per CDR3 protein. The sample holds over 400,000 distinct CDR3 sequences, approximately 15% seen once. The sequenced material came from blood. These receptors came from a man aged 18 to 30 with Graves' ophthalmopathy.

In this sample, this clonotype turned up a few times. This sequence joins TRBV6-5 and TRBJ2-7; D is perhaps TRBD2 (6 bases). The CDR3 sequence is 15 residues long. Germline V CDR1 and CDR2: MNHEY, SVGAGI. Trimming left V 0 bases short and J 1 base short, with 10 bases between. The DNA for the CDR3 is TGTGCCAGCAGTTACTCGTCGGGAGCGTCCTACGAGCAGTACTTC. Translation gives CASSYSSGASYEQYF.

This clonotype has at least ten counts. This rearrangement joins TRBV20-1 to TRBJ1-2; D ambiguous. The germline CDR1 and CDR2 sequences are DFQATT and SNEGSKA (reference sequence). V was cut by 0 bases and J by 5 bases, with 10 bases left in between. The CDR3 totals 13 residues. The CDR3, as DNA: TGCAGTGCTAGAGATCTGGCGGCATATGGCTACACCTTC. It translates to CSARDLAAYGYTF.

V and J are TRBV6-5 and TRBJ2-7; 9 positions match TRBD1. The CDR3 totals 16 residues. Germline-derived CDR1 and CDR2 are MNHEY and SVGAGI. V shed 0 bases and J 0 bases; nucleotides not matched to a gene: 3. The CDR3 sequence is CASSYSGTGTSYEQYF. In DNA form, the CDR3 reads TGTGCCAGCAGTTACTCTGGGACAGGGACCTCCTACGAGCAGTACTTC.

The chain couples TRBV7-3 to TRBJ2-3; perhaps D is TRBD1 or TRBD2 (5 bases each). The CDR3 spans 15 residues. CDR1 and CDR2 (germline): SGHTA, FQGTGA. The V and J ends lost 2 bases and 3 bases respectively, with 12 bases between them. DNA for the CDR3: TGTGCCAGCAGCTTAGGGGGTAGTTGGACAGATACGCAGTATTTT. The encoded protein is CASSLGGSWTDTQYF.

This clonotype has ten or more counts. The CDR3 is CASSLGAGAAKNIQYF. In nucleotides, the CDR3 is TGTGCCAGCAGCTTGGGAGCAGGGGCTGCCAAAAACATTCAGTACTTC. The chain is built from TRBV5-8 and TRBJ2-4; D is perhaps TRBD1 (6 bases). V was cut by 0 bases and J by 1 base, with 11 bases left in between. The germline gives CDR1 SGHTS, CDR2 YDEGEE. The CDR3 has 16 residues.

This clonotype was counted only a few times. The rearrangement joins TRBV24-1 to TRBJ2-5; 12 bases fit TRBD2. With 3 bases clipped from V and 3 bases from J, the junction kept 7 bases outside the gene matches. This CDR3 has 17 amino acids. Germline values: CDR1 KGHDR, CDR2 SFDVKD. This CDR3 reads CATSDGGTSGHKETQYF. CDR3 sequence (DNA): TGTGCCACCAGTGATGGAGGGACTAGCGGGCATAAAGAGACCCAGTACTTC.

At least ten counts were recorded for this clonotype. The genes are TRBV7-3 and TRBJ2-1; D is unclear. V was clipped by 1 base and J by 5 bases, with 0 bases between them. The CDR3 is 11 amino acids. Germline loops: CDR1 SGHTA, CDR2 FQGTGA. CDR3 bases: TGTGCCAGCAGCTTAAACAATGAGCAGTTCTTC. It yields the protein CASSLNNEQFF.

This clonotype showed up just a few times. CDR3 residues: CASSYWLSGERNGELFF. Written as DNA, the CDR3 is TGTGCCAGCAGTTATTGGCTGTCGGGGGAGAGGAACGGGGAGCTGTTTTTT. V and J are TRBV6-1 and TRBJ2-2, with a possible D match to TRBD2 (6 bases). This CDR3 spans 17 amino acids. The germline V gene encodes CDR1 MNHNS and CDR2 SASEGT. V lost 5 bases and J 7 bases, leaving 23 bases between the germline ends.